This T cell receptor beta chain came from a study of T cell repertoires in cytomegalovirus infection. Across the study: Based on public TCR beta signatures, there were indications of CMV infection and of a matching HLA type.

TCRdb reprocessed the reads with MiXCR, giving one entry per CDR3 protein. The table has hundreds of thousands of distinct CDR3 sequences, approximately 40% seen once. Study-level results: The ex vivo response was dominated by HLA-C-restricted CMV-specific TCR beta clonotypes. CMV carriers with the relevant HLA were identified by cumulative public TCR beta family frequency.

This clonotype was observed a few times. Its matching antigen is unknown. The sample consisted of PBMCs. The receptor's source is a human donor in good health (CMV status not recorded). Some clones in this sample may be carry-over from other donors' samples.

CDR3 sequence (DNA): TGCAGTGCTAGAGATCTCGCTCATGAGCAGTTCTTC. It is translated as CSARDLAHEQFF. The V and J genes are TRBV20-1 and TRBJ2-1; D remains unclear. This CDR3 is built from 12 residues. V was shortened by 0 bases and J by 8 bases, with 8 bases between the two germline ends. Germline V lookup: CDR1 DFQATT, CDR2 SNEGSKA (reference sequence).